This T cell receptor (beta chain) was retrieved from a study of OX40 agonist ivuxolimab in advanced cancers. Germline lookup yields CDR1 SGHTA and CDR2 FQGTGA. The junction had 8 bases not matched to a gene; V was cut back by 1 base and J by 3 bases. CDR3 length: 16 residues. Sequenced by immunoSEQ multiplex PCR; TCRdb stores in-frame clones only, minus some. The table has about 41,000 clones, roughly 84% seen once. The sequenced sample was CD4+ or CD8+ T cells sorted from blood, obtained in a trial of the OX40 agonist ivuxolimab. The sequence came from an adult with an advanced solid tumor such as melanoma, head and neck, liver or kidney cancer. The chain recombines TRBV7-3 with TRBJ2-7; 8 bases fit TRBD1. CDR3 in amino acids: CASSLNGGQGNYEQYF. CDR3 in DNA: TGTGCCAGCAGCTTAAACGGCGGACAGGGAAACTACGAGCAGTACTTC.